Following are 23 T cell receptor beta chains from one sample sequenced in a study of T cell changes during pregnancy in multiple sclerosis. Only in-frame clones appear in the TCRdb table, and some are missing; sequencing was by immunoSEQ multiplex PCR. There are about 54,000 clones in the sample; 75% to 95% occur only once, and more than 0.9% lies in the top ten. Sequenced here: peripheral blood, sampled after pregnancy. The receptors were gathered from a female donor in good health, enrolled as a control in a pregnancy study.

This clone was found once. The chain employs TRBV28 and TRBJ2-7, with D perhaps TRBD1 (5 bases). Germline CDR1 and CDR2: MDHEN and SYDVKM. Trimming shortened V by 6 bases and J by 2 bases, and 14 bases separated the two germline ends. The CDR3 runs to 14 residues. Written as DNA, the CDR3 is TGTGCCAGCAGCCCCCCAGGGAATGCCTACGAGCAGTACTTC. Translation: CASSPPGNAYEQYF.

The CDR3 here is CASSLSRGETQYF. The CDR3 nucleotides read TGTGCCAGCAGTTTATCTCGGGGGGAGACCCAGTACTTC. The rearrangement joins TRBV27 to TRBJ2-5; a weak D match, TRBD2 (6 bases). V lost 0 bases and J lost 5, with 7 bases in between. Germline V gene lookup returns CDR1 MNHEY and CDR2 SMNVEV (reference sequence). The CDR3 covers 13 residues.

This sequence joins TRBV18 and TRBJ1-1; 7 positions match TRBD1. CDR3 length: 16 residues. Trimming at V came to 1 base and at J to 2 bases, leaving 7 bases not matched to a gene. The V gene's germline CDR1 is KGHSH and CDR2 LQKENI. The CDR3 here is CASSPLDRRVNTEAFF. CDR3 nucleotide sequence: TGTGCCAGCTCACCACTGGACAGGCGAGTTAACACTGAAGCTTTCTTT.

This chain connects TRBV19 to TRBJ2-7; 7 bases match TRBD1. Germline V lookup: CDR1 LNHDA, CDR2 SQIVND (reference sequence). Trimming removed 4 bases from V and 5 bases from J; junction bases left unmatched: 5. The CDR3 has 13 amino acids. CDR3 nucleotides: TGTGCCAGTAGTACCGGACAGGTCAACGAGCAGTACTTC. It codes for CASSTGQVNEQYF.

The CDR3 DNA reads TGTGCCAGCAGCTTAGCGTACCGACTAGTGAGCGGCAATGAGCAGTTCTTC. As protein: CASSLAYRLVSGNEQFF. This rearrangement joins TRBV7-2 to TRBJ2-1; weak D call: TRBD2 (6 bases). V lost 0 bases and J lost 6, with 18 bases in between. The CDR3 loop spans 17 amino acids. The germline V gene has CDR1 SGHTA and CDR2 FQGNSA.

J is TRBJ1-4 and V is TRBV6-1; possibly TRBD1 for D (5 bases). Trimming stripped 0 bases from V and 6 bases from J, with 11 bases between. The germline gives CDR1 MNHNS, CDR2 SASEGT. The CDR3 covers 15 residues. CDR3 coding DNA: TGTGCCAGCAGTGAAGCGGAGGGGAGGGATGAAAAACTGTTTTTT. Protein product: CASSEAEGRDEKLFF.

The V and J genes are TRBV5-1 and TRBJ1-4; perhaps TRBD1 as D (6 bases). Germline V gene lookup returns CDR1 SGHRS and CDR2 YFSETQ. CDR3 size: 14 residues. Trimming cost V 4 bases and J 4 bases, with 11 bases left between them. Here the CDR3 DNA reads TGCGCCAGCAGCCCGGACAGTTTTAATGAAAAACTGTTTTTT. This codes for CASSPDSFNEKLFF.

This clone appeared a single time. V and J are TRBV30 and TRBJ2-7, with a possible D match to TRBD1 (7 bases). This CDR3 has 14 amino acids. The V gene lost 4 bases and the J gene lost 4 bases, with 17 bases spanning the gap. From germline, CDR1 is GTSNPN and CDR2 SVGIG (reference sequence). The CDR3 region has the DNA TGTGCCTGGACCCCGACAGGGAGGCGTTACGAGCAGTACTTC. Translated: CAWTPTGRRYEQYF.

V is TRBV6-6 and J is TRBJ1-3; 7 bases map to TRBD1. CDR1 is MNHNY and CDR2 is SVGAGI in the germline V gene (reference sequence). Trimming took 5 bases from V and 4 from J; bases not matched to a gene: 2. This CDR3 has 13 residues. The CDR3: CASSRGQGNTIYF. In DNA form, the CDR3 reads TGTGCCAGCAGTAGGGGACAGGGAAACACCATATATTTT.

The V call is TRBV9, the J call TRBJ1-5, with D maybe TRBD1 (6 bases). The length of the CDR3 is 14 residues. The germline V gene encodes CDR1 SGDLS and CDR2 YYNGEE. V was clipped by 0 bases and J by 3 bases, with 7 bases between them. The CDR3 region is CASSVAGDNQPQHF. CDR3 nucleotides: TGTGCCAGCAGCGTAGCAGGGGACAATCAGCCCCAGCATTTT.

In its sample, this clone was seen a few times. J is TRBJ2-2 and V is TRBV19; 10 bases line up with TRBD1. The CDR3 consists of 17 residues. V lost 5 bases, J lost 5 bases, and 11 bases stayed unmatched. Germline CDR1 is LNHDA and CDR2 is SQIVND (reference sequence). This CDR3 is CASSGEGQGLGTGELFF. The DNA of the CDR3 is TGTGCCAGTAGTGGAGAGGGACAGGGGCTGGGGACCGGGGAGCTGTTTTTT.

The chain employs TRBV19 and TRBJ1-2, with D perhaps TRBD1 (5 bases). V lost 1 base and J lost 7, with 10 bases in between. The CDR3 is made up of 13 amino acids. Germline values: CDR1 LNHDA, CDR2 SQIVND (reference sequence). The CDR3 bases are TGTGCCAGTAGTATAGTGGGGCTTCGTGGCTACACCTTC. This sequence encodes CASSIVGLRGYTF.

The chain combines TRBV7-9 with TRBJ2-1; 8 nucleotides match TRBD1. The ends lost 4 bases at V and 4 bases at J; junction bases unmatched: 3. Germline lookup yields CDR1 SEHNR and CDR2 FQNEAQ (reference sequence). CDR3 size: 14 residues. Here the CDR3 DNA reads TGTGCCAGCAGCTCCACAGGGGGATACAATGAGCAGTTCTTC. This sequence encodes CASSSTGGYNEQFF.

This clone was picked up one time. The chain links TRBV5-6 to TRBJ1-1; D is unclear. Per the germline V gene, CDR1 is SGHDT and CDR2 is YYEEEE. Trimming shortened V by 2 bases and J by 6 bases, and 11 bases separated the two germline ends. CDR3 length: 13 amino acids. The CDR3 nucleotides read TGTGCCAGCAGCTTCACAGTTCCCCCTGAAGCTTTCTTT. This sequence encodes CASSFTVPPEAFF.

CDR3 loop: CASSPIGRASGNTIYF. The DNA of the CDR3 is TGTGCCAGCTCACCAATCGGCAGGGCCTCTGGAAACACCATATATTTT. This chain uses TRBV18 with TRBJ1-3; D possibly corresponds to TRBD1 (5 bases). Germline values: CDR1 KGHSH, CDR2 LQKENI. Trimming cost V 2 bases and J 0 bases, with 11 bases left between them. The CDR3 covers 16 residues.

The genes are TRBV5-1 and TRBJ2-1; D is perhaps TRBD1 (5 bases). CDR1 and CDR2 from the germline V gene are SGHRS and YFSETQ. The germline V and J ends were trimmed by 1 base and 7 bases, with 6 bases remaining between them. This CDR3 comprises 12 residues. The CDR3 nucleotides read TGCGCCAGCAGCTTGACAGGTAATGAGCAGTTCTTC. This encodes CASSLTGNEQFF.

The rearrangement links TRBV6-1 to TRBJ2-1; TRBD2 matches 7 bases. CDR3 length: 14 residues. With V trimmed by 0 bases and J by 14 bases, 10 bases remained unmatched. Germline lookup yields CDR1 MNHNS and CDR2 SASEGT. CDR3 region: CASSEATASGVEFF. CDR3 nucleotides: TGTGCCAGCAGTGAAGCGACGGCCAGCGGGGTCGAGTTCTTC.

The rearrangement joins TRBV7-2 to TRBJ1-4; perhaps TRBD1 as D (6 bases). This CDR3 is built from 14 residues. Trimming pared 4 bases from V and 3 bases from J, leaving 9 bases between. Germline V gene lookup returns CDR1 SGHTA and CDR2 FQGNSA. The CDR3 DNA reads as TGTGCCAGCAGCTCACAGGGTTCTAATGAAAAACTGTTTTTT. This translates into CASSSQGSNEKLFF.

The V and J genes are TRBV7-2 and TRBJ2-7; 7 nucleotides align to TRBD1. The ends lost 4 bases at V and 0 bases at J; junction bases unmatched: 6. Germline V CDR1 and CDR2: SGHTA, FQGNSA. The CDR3 is 15 residues long. This CDR3 reads CASSYGQASSYEQYF. CDR3 coding DNA: TGTGCCAGCAGCTACGGACAGGCTAGCTCCTACGAGCAGTACTTC.

This clone showed up just once. The chain uses TRBV7-9 and TRBJ2-3; 7 nucleotides align to TRBD1. Trimming took 5 bases from V and 2 from J; bases not matched to a gene: 7. The CDR3 extends over 15 amino acids. Germline V gene data show CDR1 as SEHNR and CDR2 as FQNEAQ (reference sequence). The CDR3 nucleotides read TGTGCCAGCAGCCGACAGGGAGCCATCACAGATACGCAGTATTTT. This translates into CASSRQGAITDTQYF.

The chain employs TRBV5-6 and TRBJ2-7; possibly TRBD2 for D (5 bases). Germline CDR1 is SGHDT and CDR2 is YYEEEE. This CDR3 contains 15 residues. V was clipped by 0 bases and J by 7 bases, with 17 bases between them. The CDR3 nucleotides are TGTGCCAGCAGCTTGGGTTCTACCCGGGGTTTAGAGCAGTACTTC. Protein product: CASSLGSTRGLEQYF.

The rearrangement joins TRBV13 to TRBJ1-1, with 10 bases identical to TRBD1. Germline V CDR1 and CDR2: PRHDT, FYEKMQ (reference sequence). This CDR3 is built from 16 residues. V shed 1 base, J shed 0 bases, and the junction held 2 bases outside the gene matches. The CDR3 is CASSLAGQGVNTEAFF. For the CDR3, the DNA is TGTGCCAGCAGCTTAGCAGGACAGGGGGTGAACACTGAAGCTTTCTTT. Looking up the rest from reference TRBV13 and TRBJ1-1 gives the full variable domain: AAGVIQSPRHLIKEKRETATLKCYPIPRHDTVYWYQQGPGQDPQFLISFYEKMQSDKGSIPDRFSAQQFSDYHSELNMSSLELGDSALYFCASSLAGQGVNTEAFFGQGTRLTVV.

This chain links TRBV5-1 with TRBJ1-1, with D maybe TRBD1 (6 bases). Germline assignment: CDR1 SGHRS and CDR2 YFSETQ. CDR3 length: 18 amino acids. V was pared by 2 bases and J by 0 bases, with 20 bases between. DNA of the CDR3: TGCGCCAGCAGCTTTTATGGGCAGGGGATAAGGATGAACACTGAAGCTTTCTTT. It translates to CASSFYGQGIRMNTEAFF.